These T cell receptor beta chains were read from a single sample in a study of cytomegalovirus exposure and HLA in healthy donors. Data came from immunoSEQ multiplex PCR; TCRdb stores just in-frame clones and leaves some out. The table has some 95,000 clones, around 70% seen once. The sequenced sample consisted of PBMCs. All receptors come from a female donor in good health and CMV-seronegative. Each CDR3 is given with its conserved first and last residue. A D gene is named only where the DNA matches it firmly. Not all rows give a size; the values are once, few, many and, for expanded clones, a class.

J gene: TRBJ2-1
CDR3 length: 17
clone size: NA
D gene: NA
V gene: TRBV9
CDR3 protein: CASSNSGGASSVGEQFF
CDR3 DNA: TGTGCCAGCAGCAATAGTGGTGGGGCTAGTTCGGTTGGTGAGCAGTTCTTC

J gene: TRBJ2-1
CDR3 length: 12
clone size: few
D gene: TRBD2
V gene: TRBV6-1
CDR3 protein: CASSLSGGGQFF
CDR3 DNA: TGTGCCAGCAGCCTCAGCGGGGGAGGGCAGTTCTTC

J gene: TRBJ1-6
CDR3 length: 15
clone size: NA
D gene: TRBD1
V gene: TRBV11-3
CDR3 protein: CASSLAGGNNSPLHF
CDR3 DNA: TGTGCCAGCAGCTTAGCAGGGGGCAATAATTCACCCCTCCACTTT

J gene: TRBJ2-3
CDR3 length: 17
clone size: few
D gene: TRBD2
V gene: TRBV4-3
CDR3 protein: CASSPYLSGGGSDTQYF
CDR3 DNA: TGCGCCAGCAGCCCATATTTGAGCGGGGGTGGGTCAGATACGCAGTATTTT

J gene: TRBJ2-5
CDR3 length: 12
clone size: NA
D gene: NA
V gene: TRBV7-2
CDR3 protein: CASSPPGETQYF
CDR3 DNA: TGTGCCAGCAGCCCCCCCGGGGAGACCCAGTACTTC

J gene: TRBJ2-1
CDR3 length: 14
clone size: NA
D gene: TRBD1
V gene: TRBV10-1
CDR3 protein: CATSTGTGVNEQFF
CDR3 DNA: TGCGCCACCTCAACCGGGACAGGGGTCAATGAGCAGTTCTTC

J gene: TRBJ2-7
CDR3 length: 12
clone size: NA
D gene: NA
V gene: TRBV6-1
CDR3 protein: CATLPRAGEQYF
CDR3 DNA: TGTGCCACCCTCCCGAGGGCGGGAGAGCAGTACTTC

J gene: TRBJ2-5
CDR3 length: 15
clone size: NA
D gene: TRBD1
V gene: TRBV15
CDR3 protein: CATSRDPGGRETQYF
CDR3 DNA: TGTGCCACCAGCAGAGATCCAGGGGGACGGGAGACCCAGTACTTC

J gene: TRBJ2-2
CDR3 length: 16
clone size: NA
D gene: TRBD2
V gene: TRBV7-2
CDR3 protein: CASTVSSGANTGELFF
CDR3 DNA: TGTGCCAGCACCGTGTCTAGCGGCGCCAACACCGGGGAGCTGTTTTTT

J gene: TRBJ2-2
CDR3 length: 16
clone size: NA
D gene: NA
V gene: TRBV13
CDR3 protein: CASSLGEGSFTGELFF
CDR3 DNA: TGTGCCAGCAGCTTAGGCGAGGGATCTTTCACCGGGGAGCTGTTTTTT

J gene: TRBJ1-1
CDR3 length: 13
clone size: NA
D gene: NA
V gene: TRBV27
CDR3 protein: CASSFSENTEAFF
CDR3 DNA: TGTGCCAGCAGTTTCAGTGAGAACACTGAAGCTTTCTTT

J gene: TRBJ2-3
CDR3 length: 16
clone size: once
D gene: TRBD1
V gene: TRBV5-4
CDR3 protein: CASSSDRGGGTDTQYF
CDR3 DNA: TGTGCCAGCAGCTCCGACAGGGGCGGTGGGACAGATACGCAGTATTTT

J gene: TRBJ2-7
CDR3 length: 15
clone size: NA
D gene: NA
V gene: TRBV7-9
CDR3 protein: CASSFEAGRTYEQYF
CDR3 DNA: TGTGCCAGCAGCTTCGAGGCGGGACGAACCTACGAGCAGTACTTC

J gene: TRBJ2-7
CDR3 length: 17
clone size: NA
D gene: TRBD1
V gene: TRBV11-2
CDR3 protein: CASSSLTGGRSSYEQYF
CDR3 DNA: TGTGCCAGCAGCTCCTTGACAGGGGGCCGAAGCTCCTACGAGCAGTACTTC

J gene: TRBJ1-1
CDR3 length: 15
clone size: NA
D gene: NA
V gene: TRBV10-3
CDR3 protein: CAISDDPGQNTEAFF
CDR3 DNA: TGTGCCATCAGTGACGATCCGGGACAGAACACTGAAGCTTTCTTT

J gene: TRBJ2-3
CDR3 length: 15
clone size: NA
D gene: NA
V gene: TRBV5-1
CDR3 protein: CASSQRLTSTDTQYF
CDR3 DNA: TGCGCCAGCAGCCAAAGACTAACTAGCACAGATACGCAGTATTTT

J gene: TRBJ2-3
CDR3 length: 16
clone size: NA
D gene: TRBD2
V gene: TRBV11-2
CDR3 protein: CASSPRAGGYTDTQYF
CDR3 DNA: TGTGCCAGCAGCCCCCGAGCGGGGGGGTACACAGATACGCAGTATTTT

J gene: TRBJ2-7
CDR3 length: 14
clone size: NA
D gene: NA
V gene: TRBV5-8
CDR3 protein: CASSGITSSYEQYF
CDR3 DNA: TGTGCCAGCAGCGGTATAACTAGCTCCTACGAGCAGTACTTC

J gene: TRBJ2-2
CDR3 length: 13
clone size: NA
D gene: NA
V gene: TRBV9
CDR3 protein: CASSVGLLGELFF
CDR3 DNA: TGTGCCAGCAGCGTAGGACTACTCGGGGAGCTGTTTTTT

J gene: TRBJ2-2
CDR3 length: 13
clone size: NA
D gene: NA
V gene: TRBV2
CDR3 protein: CASKGGNTGELFF
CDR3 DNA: TGTGCCAGCAAAGGGGGAAACACCGGGGAGCTGTTTTTT

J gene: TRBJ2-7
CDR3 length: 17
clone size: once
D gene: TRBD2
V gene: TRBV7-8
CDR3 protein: CASSPGTSGGPHPEQYF
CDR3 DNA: TGTGCCAGCAGTCCCGGGACTAGCGGGGGGCCACACCCCGAGCAGTACTTC

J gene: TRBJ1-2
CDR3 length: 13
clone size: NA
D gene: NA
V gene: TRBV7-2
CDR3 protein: CASSLQGPYGYTF
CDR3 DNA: TGTGCCAGCAGCCTACAGGGCCCCTATGGCTACACCTTC

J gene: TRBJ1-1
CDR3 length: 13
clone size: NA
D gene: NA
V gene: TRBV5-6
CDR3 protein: CASSSLFGTEAFF
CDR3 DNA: TGTGCCAGCAGCTCACTATTTGGCACTGAAGCTTTCTTT

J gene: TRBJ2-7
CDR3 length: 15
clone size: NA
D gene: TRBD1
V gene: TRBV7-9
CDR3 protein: CASSDRDSGSYEQYF
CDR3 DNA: TGTGCCAGCAGCGACCGGGACAGCGGCTCCTACGAGCAGTACTTC

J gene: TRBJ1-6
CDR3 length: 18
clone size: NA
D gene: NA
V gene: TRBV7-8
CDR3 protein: CASSLARTLGRRNSPLHF
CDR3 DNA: TGTGCCAGCAGCTTAGCCCGGACTTTAGGGCGCAGAAATTCACCCCTCCACTTT

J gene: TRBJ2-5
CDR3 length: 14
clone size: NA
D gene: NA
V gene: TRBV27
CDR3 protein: CASSHDGEEETQYF
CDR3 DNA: TGTGCCAGCAGCCACGACGGGGAGGAAGAGACCCAGTACTTC

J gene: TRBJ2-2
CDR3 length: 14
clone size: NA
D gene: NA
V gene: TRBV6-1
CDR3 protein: CASKPGLETGELFF
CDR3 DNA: TGTGCCAGCAAGCCGGGACTTGAAACCGGGGAGCTGTTTTTT

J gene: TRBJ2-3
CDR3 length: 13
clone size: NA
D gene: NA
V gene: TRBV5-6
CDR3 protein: CASSYGVSDTQYF
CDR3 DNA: TGTGCCAGCAGCTACGGGGTTTCGGATACGCAGTATTTT

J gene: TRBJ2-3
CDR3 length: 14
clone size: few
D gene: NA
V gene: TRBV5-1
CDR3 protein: CASSFGRSTDTQYF
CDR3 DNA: TGCGCCAGCAGCTTTGGCAGGAGCACAGATACGCAGTATTTT

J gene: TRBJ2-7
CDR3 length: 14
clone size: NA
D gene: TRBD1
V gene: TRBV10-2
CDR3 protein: CASSRQGVRDEQYF
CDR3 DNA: TGCGCCAGCAGTCGACAGGGAGTAAGGGACGAGCAGTACTTC

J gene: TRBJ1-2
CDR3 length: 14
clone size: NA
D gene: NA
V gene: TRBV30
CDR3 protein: CAWSGQTAAYGYTF
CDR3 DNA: TGTGCCTGGAGTGGTCAGACAGCTGCCTATGGCTACACCTTC

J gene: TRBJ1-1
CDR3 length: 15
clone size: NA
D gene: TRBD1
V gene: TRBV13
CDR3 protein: CASSPPGGRGTEAFF
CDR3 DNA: TGTGCCAGCAGCCCCCCAGGGGGGCGTGGCACTGAAGCTTTCTTT

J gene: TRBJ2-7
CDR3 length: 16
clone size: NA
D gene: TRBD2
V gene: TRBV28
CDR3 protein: CASSLWGTSGIYEQYF
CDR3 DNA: TGTGCCAGCAGTTTATGGGGGACTAGCGGAATATACGAGCAGTACTTC

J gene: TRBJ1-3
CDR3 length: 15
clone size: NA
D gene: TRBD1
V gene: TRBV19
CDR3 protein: CASSIVQGSGNTIYF
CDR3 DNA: TGTGCCAGTAGTATAGTACAGGGGTCTGGAAACACCATATATTTT

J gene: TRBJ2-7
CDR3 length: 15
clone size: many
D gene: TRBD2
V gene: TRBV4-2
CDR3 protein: CASSQTLAGGHEQYF
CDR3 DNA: TGTGCCAGCAGCCAGACACTAGCGGGGGGTCACGAGCAGTACTTC

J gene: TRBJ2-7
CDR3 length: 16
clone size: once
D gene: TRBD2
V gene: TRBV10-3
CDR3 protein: CAISETWASGSYEQYF
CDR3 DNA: TGTGCCATCAGTGAGACGTGGGCTAGCGGGAGTTACGAGCAGTACTTC

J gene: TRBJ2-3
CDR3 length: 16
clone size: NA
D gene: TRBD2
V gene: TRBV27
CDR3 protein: CASSDTGTSWGNTQYF
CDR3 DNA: TGTGCCAGCAGTGACACCGGGACTAGCTGGGGAAATACGCAGTATTTT

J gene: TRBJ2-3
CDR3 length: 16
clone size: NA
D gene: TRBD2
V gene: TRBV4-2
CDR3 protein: CASSQGLAGDLNTQYF
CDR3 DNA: TGTGCCAGCAGCCAAGGACTAGCGGGAGATTTAAATACGCAGTATTTT

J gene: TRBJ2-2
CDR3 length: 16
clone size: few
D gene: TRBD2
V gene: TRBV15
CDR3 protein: CATSADSGRDSGELFF
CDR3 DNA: TGTGCCACCAGTGCGGATAGCGGGAGGGATTCCGGGGAGCTGTTTTTT

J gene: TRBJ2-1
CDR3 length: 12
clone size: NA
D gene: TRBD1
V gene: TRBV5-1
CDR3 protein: CASRQGADEQFF
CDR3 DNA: TGCGCCAGCAGACAGGGGGCCGATGAGCAGTTCTTC

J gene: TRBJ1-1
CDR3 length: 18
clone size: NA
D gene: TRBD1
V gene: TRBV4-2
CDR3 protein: CASSQDVRTGGVNTEAFF
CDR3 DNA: TGTGCCAGCAGCCAAGATGTCCGGACAGGGGGTGTGAACACTGAAGCTTTCTTT

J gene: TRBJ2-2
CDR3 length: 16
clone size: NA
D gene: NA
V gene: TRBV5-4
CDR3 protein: CASSFPGQGATGELFF
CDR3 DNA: TGTGCCAGCAGCTTCCCCGGGCAGGGCGCCACCGGGGAGCTGTTTTTT

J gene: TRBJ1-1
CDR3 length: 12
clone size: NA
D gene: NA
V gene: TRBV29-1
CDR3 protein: CSVDEGLTEAFF
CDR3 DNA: TGCAGCGTTGACGAGGGACTCACTGAAGCTTTCTTT

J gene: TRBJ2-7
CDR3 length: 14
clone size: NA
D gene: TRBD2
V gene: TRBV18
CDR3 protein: CASSPPGLGYEQYF
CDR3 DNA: TGTGCCAGCTCACCACCGGGACTAGGCTACGAGCAGTACTTC

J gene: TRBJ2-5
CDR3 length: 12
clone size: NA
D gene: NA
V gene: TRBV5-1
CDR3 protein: CASSLAGETQYF
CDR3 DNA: TGCGCCAGCAGCTTAGCAGGAGAGACCCAGTACTTC

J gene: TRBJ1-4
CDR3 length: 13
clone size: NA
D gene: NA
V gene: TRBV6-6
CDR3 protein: CASSQSSQGKLFF
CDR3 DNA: TGTGCCAGCAGTCAGAGTTCGCAGGGGAAACTGTTTTTT

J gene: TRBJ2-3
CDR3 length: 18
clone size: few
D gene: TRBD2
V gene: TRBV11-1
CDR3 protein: CASSPGLAGGRSTDTQYF
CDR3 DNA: TGTGCCAGCAGCCCCGGACTAGCGGGAGGGCGTAGCACAGATACGCAGTATTTT

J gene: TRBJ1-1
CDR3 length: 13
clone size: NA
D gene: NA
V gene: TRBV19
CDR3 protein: CASSIILNTEAFF
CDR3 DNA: TGTGCCAGTAGTATCATCCTGAACACTGAAGCTTTCTTT

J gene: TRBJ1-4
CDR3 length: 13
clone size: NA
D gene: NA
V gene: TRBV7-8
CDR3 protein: CASSPPGDEKLFF
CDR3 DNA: TGTGCCAGCAGCCCCCCCGGGGATGAAAAACTGTTTTTT